This TCR beta chain emerged from a study of T cells after posttransplantation cyclophosphamide. As to this clone: Its antigen remains unidentified.

Study-level results: TRB overlap between skin or GI tissue T cells and blood was limited. Donor CD8+ memory clones often dominated recipient blood repertoires at later times.

A marrow graft followed busulfan-fludarabine conditioning, with cyclophosphamide on days +3 and +4. The table came from immunoSEQ multiplex PCR; TCRdb's copy has only in-frame clones and leaves some out. This table has about 11,000 clones, 85% appearing once. The germline V and J ends were trimmed by 7 bases and 4 bases, with 16 bases remaining between them. This CDR3 region has 14 residues. Germline V lookup: CDR1 LNHDA, CDR2 SQIVND (reference sequence). The V gene is TRBV19, the J gene TRBJ1-1; the D gene is possibly TRBD1 (6 bases). Specimen: PBMCs, collected 1,700 to 2,000 days after allogeneic stem cell transplant with posttransplant cyclophosphamide. This TCR was recovered from a female patient in her fifties who received an allogeneic stem cell transplant from a related donor, was CMV-positive, and had no GVHD. The graft donor may have contributed some T cells. The CDR3 DNA reads as TGTGCCAGTATATCAATAAGGGGGGGCACTGAAGCTTTCTTT. Its protein product is CASISIRGGTEAFF.